The sequence of this TCR beta chain was determined in a study of PD-L1 blockade in urothelial cancer. The ends were cut back, 3 bases at V and 5 bases at J, with 11 bases in the middle. CDR3 length: 13 residues. The V gene's germline CDR1 is SQVTM and CDR2 ANQGSEA. The repertoire was sequenced with immunoSEQ multiplex PCR; TCRdb's copy has only in-frame clones and lacks some. In the table there are 85,000 to 130,000 clones, about 91% of which are singletons. This specimen consisted of PBMCs, obtained around atezolizumab (anti-PD-L1) treatment. The J gene is TRBJ2-1, the V gene TRBV29-1, with a weak D call TRBD1 (5 bases). The sequence was obtained from a woman aged 80 or over with urothelial cancer. The CDR3 is CSVEWATDNEQFF. CDR3 DNA sequence: TGCAGCGTTGAGTGGGCGACAGACAATGAGCAGTTCTTC.